What follows are 28 T cell receptor beta chains derived from one specimen sequenced in a study of stem cell transplantation in POMP-related autoinflammatory disease. General observations from the study: Across all analyzed T-cell subsets, patients with PRAID tended toward reduced diversity and increased clonality. Fewer unique TRB V-J gene pairings were identified in patients with PRAID.

The antigens these receptors bind are not known. TCRdb's copy holds only in-frame clones and misses some; the assay was immunoSEQ multiplex PCR. The table records about 10,000 clones, approximately 86% of them present only once. This specimen consisted of CD8+ T cells from PBMCs, obtained before stem cell transplantation. These receptors originate from a human donor with POMP-related autoinflammation and immune dysregulation (PRAID).

The chain joins TRBV4-1 to TRBJ2-1; 8 positions agree with TRBD1. V lost 3 bases to trimming and J lost 8 bases; unmatched junction nucleotides: 12. This CDR3 is 16 amino acids long. Germline lookup yields CDR1 MGHRA and CDR2 YSYEKL. The CDR3 reads CASSHRGATGVDEQFF. CDR3 in DNA: TGCGCCAGCAGCCACCGAGGAGCGACAGGGGTCGATGAGCAGTTCTTC.

The chain employs TRBV7-6 and TRBJ1-1; 8 bases are a match to TRBD1. Germline CDR1 SGHVS, CDR2 FNYEAQ. This CDR3 has 15 amino acids. V shed 6 bases, J shed 3 bases, and the junction held 9 bases outside the gene matches. Written as DNA, the CDR3 is TGTGCCAGCAGACCTCAGGACAGGGACGACACTGAAGCTTTCTTT. Its translation is CASRPQDRDDTEAFF.

The genes are TRBV27 and TRBJ2-7; a possible D gene is TRBD1 (5 bases). V lost 6 bases and J lost 0, with 9 bases in between. The CDR3 is made up of 13 amino acids. Germline CDR1 reads MNHEY; CDR2 reads SMNVEV (reference sequence). The CDR3 is CASSEGVSYEQYF. The DNA of the CDR3 is TGTGCCAGCAGCGAAGGGGTCTCCTACGAGCAGTACTTC.

This clone was counted a few times. The gene calls are TRBV7-9 and TRBJ2-1, with a possible D match to TRBD2 (6 bases). V was pared by 4 bases and J by 6 bases, with 13 bases between. Germline V CDR1 and CDR2: SEHNR, FQNEAQ (reference sequence). This CDR3 has 14 amino acids. CDR3 DNA: TGTGCCAGCAGCTCGGCGACTAGACCCAATGAGCAGTTCTTC. Protein product: CASSSATRPNEQFF.

CDR3 DNA: TGTGCCAGCAGCTTGGCCCCCGGAGACAGGGGCCAGCTGTTTTTT. As protein: CASSLAPGDRGQLFF. The genes are TRBV5-8 and TRBJ2-2; 8 bases align to TRBD1. Germline V gene data show CDR1 as SGHTS and CDR2 as YDEGEE. The V segment lost 0 bases and the J segment 12 bases; nucleotides outside the gene matches: 10. The CDR3 is 15 amino acids. Using reference TRBV5-8 and TRBJ2-2 for the parts outside the CDR3, the full variable domain is EAGVTQSPTHLIKTRGQQATLRCSPISGHTSVYWYQQALGLGLQFLLWYDEGEERNRGNFPPRFSGRQFPNYSSELNVNALELEDSALYLCASSLAPGDRGQLFFGEGSRLTVL.

This clone was found once. The chain links TRBV4-1 to TRBJ2-2, with 8 nucleotides matching TRBD2. The CDR3 loop spans 15 amino acids. Germline CDR1 MGHRA, CDR2 YSYEKL. Germline trimming cut 1 base from V and 6 bases from J; bases unmatched to any gene: 4. In DNA form, the CDR3 reads TGCGCCAGCAGCCAAGGGGGGACTAGAGCCGGGGAGCTGTTTTTT. Protein product: CASSQGGTRAGELFF.

The chain recombines TRBV28 with TRBJ1-2; D is perhaps TRBD1 (5 bases). This CDR3 contains 16 residues. Looked up from germline, CDR1 is MDHEN and CDR2 is SYDVKM. Trimming left V 3 bases short and J 1 base short, with 15 bases between. The CDR3 DNA sequence: TGTGCCAGCAGTTTCGGGGCTTGGGAACTTAACTATGGCTACACCTTC. Residues: CASSFGAWELNYGYTF.

This clone was observed a few times. The chain has TRBV2 and TRBJ1-4; tentatively, D is TRBD1 (6 bases). This CDR3 is built from 15 residues. V gave up 5 bases and J gave up 13 bases, with 23 bases separating them. The germline gives CDR1 SNHLY, CDR2 FYNNEI. The CDR3 bases are TGTGCCAGCAGTCCGGACAGCCCCTCAACTATGGGACTGTTTTTT. Translated: CASSPDSPSTMGLFF.

The chain links TRBV5-4 to TRBJ1-2; D not resolved. V was cut by 1 base and J by 0 bases, with 13 bases left in between. The CDR3 extends over 16 amino acids. The germline CDR1 and CDR2 sequences are SGHNT and YYREEE (reference sequence). CDR3: CASSLIPPRANYGYTF. The CDR3 bases are TGTGCCAGCAGCTTGATACCGCCCCGAGCTAACTATGGCTACACCTTC.

The chain carries TRBV27 and TRBJ1-3; 9 bases match TRBD1. The CDR3 contains 16 residues. CDR1 is MNHEY, CDR2 SMNVEV, per germline (reference sequence). The V and J ends lost 7 bases and 2 bases, in that order; junction bases with no gene match: 9. The CDR3 coding sequence is TGTGCCAGCAAACGGGACAGGGAGGCGGCTGGAAACACCATATATTTT. It specifies CASKRDREAAGNTIYF.

The rearrangement uses TRBV5-4 and TRBJ1-1; D not resolved. The V and J ends lost 2 bases and 1 base respectively, with 6 bases between them. The CDR3 totals 13 residues. Germline V lookup: CDR1 SGHNT, CDR2 YYREEE (reference sequence). For the CDR3, the DNA is TGTGCCAGCAGCTTTTGGGGGAACACTGAAGCTTTCTTT. Translated, it gives CASSFWGNTEAFF.

The V gene is TRBV19, the J gene TRBJ1-1; 8 nucleotides align to TRBD1. V lost 10 bases, J lost 5 bases, and 9 bases stayed unmatched. Germline V gene lookup returns CDR1 LNHDA and CDR2 SQIVND (reference sequence). This CDR3 comprises 13 residues. The CDR3 sequence is CATRTGGVTEAFF. The DNA for the CDR3 is TGTGCCACCCGAACAGGGGGAGTTACTGAAGCTTTCTTT.

The chain couples TRBV2 to TRBJ2-3; D call uncertain. Trimming pared 4 bases from V and 0 bases from J, leaving 14 bases between. Germline V gene lookup returns CDR1 SNHLY and CDR2 FYNNEI. CDR3 length: 16 amino acids. The CDR3 DNA follows: TGTGCCAGCAGTGTTGAGGTAGTGACGAGCACAGATACGCAGTATTTT. As protein: CASSVEVVTSTDTQYF. The variable domain in full, with the rest retrieved from reference TRBV2 and TRBJ2-3, is EPEVTQTPSHQVTQMGQEVILRCVPISNHLYFYWYRQILGQKVEFLVSFYNNEISEKSEIFDDQFSVERPDGSNFTLKIRSTKLEDSAMYFCASSVEVVTSTDTQYFGPGTRLTVL.

The table lists this clone with a few counts. This chain uses TRBV4-1 with TRBJ1-2; the D is unclear. In germline, CDR1 is MGHRA, CDR2 YSYEKL. Trimming took off 0 bases at V and 6 bases at J, with 14 bases between the two ends. This CDR3 spans 15 amino acids. CDR3 loop: CASSQDLEAVNGYTF. CDR3 coding DNA: TGCGCCAGCAGCCAAGATCTGGAGGCCGTTAATGGCTACACCTTC.

The V and J genes are TRBV15 and TRBJ2-3; D uncertain. From germline, CDR1 is LNHNV and CDR2 YYDKDF (reference sequence). V shed 5 bases and J shed 1 base, with 7 bases lying between them. This CDR3 region has 13 residues. CDR3 nucleotide sequence: TGTGCCACCAGCCCCTCCCGCACAGATACGCAGTATTTT. It yields the protein CATSPSRTDTQYF.

The CDR3 region has the DNA TGTGCCAGCAGCCCTTCAAGGGCATCCTATGGCTACACCTTC. Residues: CASSPSRASYGYTF. V gene TRBV5-8 combines with J gene TRBJ1-2; D gene ambiguous. CDR3 length equals 14 residues. Germline CDR1 is SGHTS and CDR2 is YDEGEE. V dropped 4 bases and J dropped 4 bases, with 14 bases sitting between them.

About this clone: One end of the junction fails to match germline, which may point to a read error. The rearrangement uses TRBV7-7 and TRBJ2-5; D unresolved. The CDR3 totals 14 residues. Germline V gene data show CDR1 as SSHAT and CDR2 as FNYEAQ (reference sequence). CDR3: CASSLWADQETQYF. CDR3 in DNA: TGTGCTAGCAGCTTATGGGCAGACCAAGAGACCCAGTACTTC.

The gene calls are TRBV13 and TRBJ2-3; possible D gene TRBD2, 6 bases. This CDR3 comprises 15 residues. Germline V gene lookup returns CDR1 PRHDT and CDR2 FYEKMQ (reference sequence). V shed 4 bases and J shed 3 bases, with 14 bases lying between them. The CDR3 loop is CASSSGTSETDTQYF. In nucleotides, the CDR3 is TGTGCCAGCAGCTCCGGGACTTCTGAGACAGATACGCAGTATTTT.

This clone appeared a single time. The chain combines TRBV9 with TRBJ2-7; 7 nucleotides align to TRBD2. The CDR3 contains 15 residues. Trimming at V came to 2 bases and at J to 2 bases, leaving 7 bases not matched to a gene. Per germline, CDR1 SGDLS and CDR2 YYNGEE. CDR3 residues: CASSVGDYATYEQYF. DNA for the CDR3: TGTGCCAGCAGCGTCGGGGACTACGCGACCTACGAGCAGTACTTC.

The V gene is TRBV7-9, the J gene TRBJ2-1; TRBD1 aligns across 7 bases. V trimming: 5 bases; J trimming: 6 bases; junction bases outside the gene matches: 10. This CDR3 spans 15 amino acids. Looked up from germline, CDR1 is SEHNR and CDR2 is FQNEAQ (reference sequence). This CDR3 reads CASSDTGDPSNEQFF. As DNA, the CDR3 is TGTGCCAGCAGCGACACAGGGGACCCCTCCAATGAGCAGTTCTTC.

This chain uses TRBV5-1 with TRBJ2-1; D is perhaps TRBD1 or TRBD2 (5 bases each). The CDR3 is 14 residues long. Trimming took off 4 bases at V and 7 bases at J, with 15 bases between the two ends. Germline V gene sequence: CDR1 SGHRS, CDR2 YFSETQ. The CDR3: CASSGGRGGNEQFF. CDR3 DNA sequence: TGCGCCAGCAGCGGGGGTCGGGGCGGTAATGAGCAGTTCTTC.

The chain has TRBV27 and TRBJ1-1, with no clear D. This CDR3 is 13 amino acids long. CDR1 and CDR2 (germline): MNHEY, SMNVEV (reference sequence). V shed 3 bases and J shed 0 bases, with 5 bases lying between them. CDR3 residues: CASSLDLNTEAFF. The CDR3 region has the DNA TGTGCCAGCAGTTTGGACCTGAACACTGAAGCTTTCTTT.

The chain has TRBV5-1 and TRBJ2-3; D remains ambiguous. The V end lost 4 bases, the J end lost 0 bases, and 9 bases lay between the germline ends. The CDR3 extends over 14 amino acids. Germline CDR1 is SGHRS and CDR2 is YFSETQ. DNA of the CDR3: TGCGCCAGCAGCGTAGCCGGAAGCACAGATACGCAGTATTTT. It codes for CASSVAGSTDTQYF.

The chain joins TRBV5-6 to TRBJ1-2; possibly TRBD1 for D (6 bases). Trimming took off 3 bases at V and 4 bases at J, with 22 bases between the two ends. The CDR3 totals 17 residues. CDR1 and CDR2 (germline): SGHDT, YYEEEE. The CDR3 DNA sequence: TGTGCCAGCAGCTCCCCGAGATCAGACAGGATACCCTATGGCTACACCTTC. Amino acid sequence: CASSSPRSDRIPYGYTF. The full variable domain, with the rest looked up from reference TRBV5-6 and TRBJ1-2, is DAGVTQSPTHLIKTRGQQVTLRCSPKSGHDTVSWYQQALGQGPQFIFQYYEEEERQRGNFPDRFSGHQFPNYSSELNVNALLLGDSALYLCASSSPRSDRIPYGYTFGSGTRLTVV.

This clone showed up just once. The V and J genes are TRBV2 and TRBJ1-2; a weak D match, TRBD1 (5 bases). V lost 7 bases to trimming and J lost 2 bases, with 11 bases between them. Germline lookup yields CDR1 SNHLY and CDR2 FYNNEI. The CDR3 is made up of 13 amino acids. CDR3: CASTPQGNYGYTF. CDR3 DNA sequence: TGTGCCAGCACACCGCAGGGCAACTATGGCTACACCTTC.

This clone was observed a single time. The chain has TRBV7-9 and TRBJ1-6; TRBD1 agrees at 10 bases. CDR1 and CDR2 (germline): SEHNR, FQNEAQ (reference sequence). V lost 6 bases to trimming and J lost 7 bases; unmatched junction nucleotides: 9. The CDR3 sequence is 16 residues long. CDR3 in amino acids: CASRMAVDRGNSPLHF. The CDR3 DNA is TGTGCCAGCAGGATGGCCGTGGACAGGGGGAATTCACCCCTCCACTTT. Filled out from reference TRBV7-9 and TRBJ1-6, the complete variable domain reads DTGVSQNPRHKITKRGQNVTFRCDPISEHNRLYWYRQTLGQGPEFLTYFQNEAQLEKSRLLSDRFSAERPKGSFSTLEIQRTEQGDSAMYLCASRMAVDRGNSPLHFGNGTRLTVT.

This chain uses TRBV9 with TRBJ1-2; D is perhaps TRBD1 (6 bases). CDR3 length: 13 amino acids. Germline V gene sequence: CDR1 SGDLS, CDR2 YYNGEE. V was pared by 3 bases and J by 2 bases, with 8 bases between. In DNA, the CDR3 is TGTGCCAGCAGCGAGGGGGGGAACTATGGCTACACCTTC. This sequence encodes CASSEGGNYGYTF. Based on the CDR3 plus reference TRBV9 and TRBJ1-2, the full variable domain is DSGVTQTPKHLITATGQRVTLRCSPRSGDLSVYWYQQSLDQGLQFLIQYYNGEERAKGNILERFSAQQFPDLHSELNLSSLELGDSALYFCASSEGGNYGYTFGSGTRLTVV.

The V call is TRBV27, the J call TRBJ2-7, with TRBD2 matching over 8 bases. CDR1 MNHEY and CDR2 SMNVEV come from the germline V gene (reference sequence). Trimming at V came to 2 bases and at J to 4 bases, leaving 7 bases not matched to a gene. This CDR3 contains 15 residues. The CDR3 loop reads CASSLIGSGEYEQYF. CDR3 in DNA: TGTGCCAGCAGTTTAATTGGTAGCGGGGAATACGAGCAGTACTTC.